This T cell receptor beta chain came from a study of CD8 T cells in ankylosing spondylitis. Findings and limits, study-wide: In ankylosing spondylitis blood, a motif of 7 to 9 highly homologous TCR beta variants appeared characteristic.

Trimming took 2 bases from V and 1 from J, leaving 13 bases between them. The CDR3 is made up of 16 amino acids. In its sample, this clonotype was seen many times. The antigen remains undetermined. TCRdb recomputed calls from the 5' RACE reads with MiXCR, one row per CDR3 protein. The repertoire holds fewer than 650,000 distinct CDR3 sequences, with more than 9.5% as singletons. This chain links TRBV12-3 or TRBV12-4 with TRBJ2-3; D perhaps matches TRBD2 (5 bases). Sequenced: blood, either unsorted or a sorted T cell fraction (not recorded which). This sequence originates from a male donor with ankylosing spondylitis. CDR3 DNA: TGTGCCAGCAGTTTACTCGCGGTCGGGGGCACAGATACGCAGTATTTT. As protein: CASSLLAVGGTDTQYF.